The clone carrying this T cell receptor (beta chain) has a handful of counts. No antigen is known for it. These data belong to a study of early T cells in non-severe SARS-CoV-2 infection. As for the study in general: Bulk RNA taken from unsorted whole blood was sequenced, leaving chains unpaired. Study outcomes and limitations: Anti-spike CD8 responses were favored by VDJdb matching, which missed private and CD4 specificities.

Each cDNA molecule carried a unique molecular identifier. From the 5' RACE reads, TCRdb called clonotypes with MiXCR, one entry per CDR3 protein. The sample yields 65,000 to 85,000 distinct CDR3 sequences, roughly 13% seen once. CDR1 and CDR2 from the germline V gene are SGHTA and FQGNSA. Deletions cut 4 bases from V and 0 bases from J, with 9 bases between. The CDR3 is made up of 14 amino acids. Material for sequencing was whole blood. The chain has TRBV7-2 and TRBJ1-2; D uncertain. This clonotype originated in an adult who was a healthcare worker with PCR-confirmed SARS-CoV-2 infection or an uninfected control (not recorded which). The DNA of the CDR3 is TGTGCCAGCAGCTCTTCCGGGACTAACTATGGCTACACCTTC. As protein: CASSSSGTNYGYTF.